This record concerns one T cell receptor (beta chain) sequence. Its antigen remains unidentified. The CDR3 has 15 amino acids. Germline V gene sequence: CDR1 LNHNV, CDR2 YYDKDF (reference sequence). J gave up 10 bases and V 5 bases, and 10 bases lay outside the gene matches. This record comes from a study of cytomegalovirus exposure and HLA in healthy donors. Study-wide findings and caveats: Excluded: some indistinguishable V segments such as TRBV6-2 and TRBV6-3. Investigators reported 150 to 200 TCR beta chains as tied to cytomegalovirus.

Primers included in the PCR were 60 Vbeta and 13 Jbeta primers. TCRdb's table, derived via immunoSEQ multiplex PCR, lists solely in-frame clones and lacks some. The sample lists about 140,000 clones; roughly 77% were seen once. Though nominally healthy at sampling, donors likely had unrecorded immune exposures. The TCR comes from a female donor in good health and CMV-seronegative. J is TRBJ1-6 and V is TRBV15; 8 positions match TRBD1. Material for sequencing was PBMCs. The CDR3 bases are TGTGCCACCAGCGGGGACAGGAATTATTTGTCACCCCTCCACTTT. Its protein product is CATSGDRNYLSPLHF.